The entry below gives a single T cell receptor beta chain sequence along with its context. What it binds is not known. Per the germline V gene, CDR1 is MNHNY and CDR2 is SVGAGI (reference sequence). The CDR3 is 11 amino acids. Trimming took 6 bases from V and 6 from J, leaving 7 bases between them. The source of the sample is a study of PD-L1 blockade in urothelial cancer. Turning to the study itself: Researchers looked at the blood 3 weeks (second dose) and 6 weeks after treatment began. The median T cell count in blood samples was approximately 140,000. Findings of the study overall: Pretreatment blood TCR clonality under the median forecast improved survival. Durable benefit was linked to greater 3-week expansion of tumor-associated blood clones.

The repertoire was sequenced with immunoSEQ multiplex PCR; TCRdb's copy has only in-frame clones and lacks some. The data contain about 100,000 clones, about 85% of them singletons. This TCR came from a man aged 45 to 65 with urothelial cancer. Sequenced material: PBMCs, taken around atezolizumab (anti-PD-L1) treatment. The rearrangement uses TRBV6-6 and TRBJ2-3; D remains ambiguous. CDR3 loop: CASSPRDTQYF. The CDR3 bases are TGTGCCAGCAGCCCACGGGATACGCAGTATTTT.